This T cell receptor (beta chain) was observed in a study of cytomegalovirus exposure and HLA in healthy donors. About the research overall: Some 85 million unique TCRs from HLA-typed donors were held in an early data release.

Study-level results: As a later analysis revealed, the rate of TCR association differed by HLA locus, with DRB1 most and HLA-C fewest. It was reported that TCR beta sequences correctly inferred the HLA-A and HLA-B alleles for most subjects. Exclusion applied to some V segments, including TRBV6-2 and TRBV6-3, as they were indistinguishable.

Vbeta (60) and Jbeta (13) primers were used in the PCR. Libraries were prepared by immunoSEQ multiplex PCR; TCRdb keeps only in-frame clonotypes and omits some of them. The sample has under 200,000 clones, roughly 80% seen once. V gave up 1 base and J gave up 0 bases, with 3 bases separating them. This CDR3 is built from 13 residues. Germline V gene sequence: CDR1 SEHNR, CDR2 FQNEAQ (reference sequence). Comment on this clone: Antigen specificity is unknown.

Specimen: PBMCs. This clonotype was obtained from a male donor in good health and CMV-seropositive. The chain couples TRBV7-9 to TRBJ1-2; D gene uncertain. Here the CDR3 DNA reads TGTGCCAGCAGCTTAGTCTCTAACTATGGCTACACCTTC. This encodes CASSLVSNYGYTF.